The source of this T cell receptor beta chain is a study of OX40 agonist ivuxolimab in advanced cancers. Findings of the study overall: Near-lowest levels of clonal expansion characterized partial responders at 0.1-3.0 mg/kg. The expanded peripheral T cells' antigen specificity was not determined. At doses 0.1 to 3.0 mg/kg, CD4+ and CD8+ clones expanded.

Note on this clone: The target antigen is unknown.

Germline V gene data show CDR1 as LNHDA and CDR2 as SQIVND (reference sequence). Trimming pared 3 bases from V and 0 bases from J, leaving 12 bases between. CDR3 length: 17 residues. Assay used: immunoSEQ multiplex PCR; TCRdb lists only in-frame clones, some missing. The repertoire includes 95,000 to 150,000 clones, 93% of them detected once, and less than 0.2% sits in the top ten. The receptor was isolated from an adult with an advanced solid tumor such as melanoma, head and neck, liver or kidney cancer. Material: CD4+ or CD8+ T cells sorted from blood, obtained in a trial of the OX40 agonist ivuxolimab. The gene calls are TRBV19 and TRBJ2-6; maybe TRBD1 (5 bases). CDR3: CASSIWGATSGANVLTF. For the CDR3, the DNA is TGTGCCAGTAGTATCTGGGGCGCGACCTCTGGGGCCAACGTCCTGACTTTC.